The text below deals with one TCR beta chain. Its target is unknown. Between the trimmed V and J ends, which lost 0 bases and 14 bases, there was a span of 13 bases. CDR1 SGHRS and CDR2 YFSETQ come from the germline V gene. This CDR3 comprises 12 residues. Data came from immunoSEQ multiplex PCR; TCRdb stores just in-frame clones and leaves some out. The table shows under 1,900,000 clones, with approximately 98.5% occurring only once. The investigators split CD4+ cells into a CD45RA+ naive subset and a CD45RA-negative memory subset. The sample belongs to a study of shared clonotypes between healthy human individuals. Looking at the study overall: Those who served as donors were a couple of women and three men between the ages of 18 and 49. Study-level points and caveats: Several donors shared around 5.2% of their naive CD4 clonotypes.

Sequenced sample: naive CD4+ T cells sorted from blood. The subset here: CD45RA+ positively selected. The V gene is TRBV5-1, the J gene TRBJ2-3; D might be TRBD1 or TRBD2, each matching 5 bases. The receptor comes from a man aged 30 to 45 in good health. The CDR3 sequence is CASSLGGNGAYF. CDR3 DNA: TGCGCCAGCAGCTTGGGTGGGAACGGGGCGTATTTT.